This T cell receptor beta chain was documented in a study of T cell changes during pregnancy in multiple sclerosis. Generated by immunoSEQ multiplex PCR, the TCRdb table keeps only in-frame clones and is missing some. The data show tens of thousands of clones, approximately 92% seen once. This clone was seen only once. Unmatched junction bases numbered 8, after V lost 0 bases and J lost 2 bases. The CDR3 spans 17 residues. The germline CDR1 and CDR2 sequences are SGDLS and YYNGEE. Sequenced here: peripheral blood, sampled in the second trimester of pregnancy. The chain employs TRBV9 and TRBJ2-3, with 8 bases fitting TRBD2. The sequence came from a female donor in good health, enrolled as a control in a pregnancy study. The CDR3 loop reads CASSVALTSGNTDTQYF. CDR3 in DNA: TGTGCCAGCAGCGTAGCTCTTACTAGCGGTAACACAGATACGCAGTATTTT.